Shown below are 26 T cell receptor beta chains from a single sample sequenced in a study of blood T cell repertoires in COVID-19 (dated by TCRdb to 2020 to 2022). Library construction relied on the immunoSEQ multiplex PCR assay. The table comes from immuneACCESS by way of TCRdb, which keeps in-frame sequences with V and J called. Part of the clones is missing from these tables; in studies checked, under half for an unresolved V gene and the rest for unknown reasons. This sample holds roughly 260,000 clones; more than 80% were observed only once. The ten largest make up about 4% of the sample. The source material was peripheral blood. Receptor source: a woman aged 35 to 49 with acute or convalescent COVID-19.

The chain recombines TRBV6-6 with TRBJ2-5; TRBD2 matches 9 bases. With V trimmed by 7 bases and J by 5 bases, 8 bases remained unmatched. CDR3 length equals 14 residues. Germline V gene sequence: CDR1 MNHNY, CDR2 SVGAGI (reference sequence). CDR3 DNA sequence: TGTGCCAGCACCGTAGCGGGAGTAAGGGAGACCCAGTACTTC. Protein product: CASTVAGVRETQYF.

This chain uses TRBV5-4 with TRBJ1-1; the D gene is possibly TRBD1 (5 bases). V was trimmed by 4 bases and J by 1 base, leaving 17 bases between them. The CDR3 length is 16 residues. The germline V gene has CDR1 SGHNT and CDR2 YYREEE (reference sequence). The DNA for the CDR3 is TGTGCCAGCAGCCGTAGGGGAGGGCCGGCGAACACTGAAGCTTTCTTT. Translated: CASSRRGGPANTEAFF.

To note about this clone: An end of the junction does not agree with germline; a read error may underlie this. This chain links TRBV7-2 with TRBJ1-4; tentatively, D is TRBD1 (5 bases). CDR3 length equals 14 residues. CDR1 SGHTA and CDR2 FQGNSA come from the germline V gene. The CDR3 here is CASRFGYPGEKLFF. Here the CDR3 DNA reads TGTGCCAGCCGCTTTGGGTACCCAGGGGAAAAACTGTTTTTT. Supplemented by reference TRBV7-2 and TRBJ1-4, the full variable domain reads GAGVSQSPSNKVTEKGKDVELRCDPISGHTALYWYRQSLGQGLEFLIYFQGNSAPDKSGLPSDRFSAERTGGSVSTLTIQRTQQEDSAVYLCASRFGYPGEKLFFGSGTQLSVL.

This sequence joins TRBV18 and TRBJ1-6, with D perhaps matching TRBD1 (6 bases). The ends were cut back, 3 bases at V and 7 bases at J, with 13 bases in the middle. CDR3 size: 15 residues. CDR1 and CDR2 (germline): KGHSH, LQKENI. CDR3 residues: CASSPNRGANSPLHF. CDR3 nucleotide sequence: TGTGCCAGCTCACCTAACCGGGGGGCCAATTCACCCCTCCACTTT.

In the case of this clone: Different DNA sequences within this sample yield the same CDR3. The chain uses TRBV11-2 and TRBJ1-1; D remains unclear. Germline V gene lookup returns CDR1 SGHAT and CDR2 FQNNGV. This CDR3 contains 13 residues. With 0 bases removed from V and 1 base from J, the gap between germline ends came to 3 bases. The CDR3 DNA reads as TGTGCCAGCAGCTTAGATAGGAACACTGAAGCTTTCTTT. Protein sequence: CASSLDRNTEAFF.

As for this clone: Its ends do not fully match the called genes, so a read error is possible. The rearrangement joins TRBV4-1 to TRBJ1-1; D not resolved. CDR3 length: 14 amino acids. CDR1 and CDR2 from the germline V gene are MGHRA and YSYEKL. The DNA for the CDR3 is TGCGCCAGCAGCCAAGATCGTGTGAACATTGAAGCTTTCTTT. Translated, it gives CASSQDRVNIEAFF.

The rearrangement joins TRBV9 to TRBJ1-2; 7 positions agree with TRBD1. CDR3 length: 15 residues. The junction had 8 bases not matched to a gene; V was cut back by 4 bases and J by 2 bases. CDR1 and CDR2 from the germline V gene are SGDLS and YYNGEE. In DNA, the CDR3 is TGTGCCAGCAGCTCACAACGGGACAGCAACTATGGCTACACCTTC. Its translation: CASSSQRDSNYGYTF. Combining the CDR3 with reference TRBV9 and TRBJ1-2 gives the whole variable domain DSGVTQTPKHLITATGQRVTLRCSPRSGDLSVYWYQQSLDQGLQFLIQYYNGEERAKGNILERFSAQQFPDLHSELNLSSLELGDSALYFCASSSQRDSNYGYTFGSGTRLTVV.

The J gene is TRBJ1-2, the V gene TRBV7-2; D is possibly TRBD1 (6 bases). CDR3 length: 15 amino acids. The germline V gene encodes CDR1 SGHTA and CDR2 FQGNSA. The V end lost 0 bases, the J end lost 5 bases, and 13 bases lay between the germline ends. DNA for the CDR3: TGTGCCAGCAGCTTAGCCCGGGGCAGGGGATATGGCTACACCTTC. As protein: CASSLARGRGYGYTF.

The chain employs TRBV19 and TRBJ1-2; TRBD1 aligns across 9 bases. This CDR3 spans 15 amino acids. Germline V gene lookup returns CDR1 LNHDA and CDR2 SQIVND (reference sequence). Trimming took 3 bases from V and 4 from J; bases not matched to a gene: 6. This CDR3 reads CASSMLGQGPYGYTF. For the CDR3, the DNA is TGTGCCAGTAGTATGCTGGGACAGGGCCCCTATGGCTACACCTTC.

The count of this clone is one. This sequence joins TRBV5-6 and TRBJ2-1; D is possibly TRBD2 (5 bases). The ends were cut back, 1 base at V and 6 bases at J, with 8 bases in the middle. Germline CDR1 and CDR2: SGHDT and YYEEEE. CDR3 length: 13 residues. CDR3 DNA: TGTGCCAGCAGCTTGCCGGGGTTCAATGAGCAGTTCTTC. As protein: CASSLPGFNEQFF.

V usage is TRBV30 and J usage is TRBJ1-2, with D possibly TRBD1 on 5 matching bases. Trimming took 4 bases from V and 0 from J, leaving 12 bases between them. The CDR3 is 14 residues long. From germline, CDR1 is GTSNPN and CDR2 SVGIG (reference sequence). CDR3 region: CAWTPGLANYGYTF. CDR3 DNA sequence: TGTGCCTGGACCCCAGGGTTAGCTAACTATGGCTACACCTTC.

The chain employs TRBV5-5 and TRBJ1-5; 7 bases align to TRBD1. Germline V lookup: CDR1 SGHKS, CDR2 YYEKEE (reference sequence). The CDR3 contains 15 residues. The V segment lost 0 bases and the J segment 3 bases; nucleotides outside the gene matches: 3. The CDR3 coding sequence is TGTGCCAGCAGCTTGGCCAGGGGGATCAATCAGCCCCAGCATTTT. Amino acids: CASSLARGINQPQHF.

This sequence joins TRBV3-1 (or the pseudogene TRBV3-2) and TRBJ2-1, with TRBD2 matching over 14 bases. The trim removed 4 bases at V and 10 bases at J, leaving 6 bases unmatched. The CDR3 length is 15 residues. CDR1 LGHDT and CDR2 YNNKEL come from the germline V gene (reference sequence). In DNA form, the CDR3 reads TGTGCCAGCAGCCGGGGACTAGCGGGAGCCTGGGAGCAGTTCTTC. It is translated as CASSRGLAGAWEQFF.

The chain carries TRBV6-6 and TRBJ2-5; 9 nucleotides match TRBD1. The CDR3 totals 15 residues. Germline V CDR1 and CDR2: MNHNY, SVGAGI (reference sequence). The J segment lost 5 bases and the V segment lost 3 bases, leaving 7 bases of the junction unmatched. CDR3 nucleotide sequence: TGTGCCAGCAGTTATTCGAGACAGGGGGGGGAGACCCAGTACTTC. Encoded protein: CASSYSRQGGETQYF.

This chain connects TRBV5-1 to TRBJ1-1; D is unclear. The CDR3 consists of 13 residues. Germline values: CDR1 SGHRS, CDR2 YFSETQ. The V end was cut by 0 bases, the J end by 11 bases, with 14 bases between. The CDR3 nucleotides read TGCGCCAGCAGCTTGGAACCCCTTCTGGAGGCTTTCTTT. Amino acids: CASSLEPLLEAFF.

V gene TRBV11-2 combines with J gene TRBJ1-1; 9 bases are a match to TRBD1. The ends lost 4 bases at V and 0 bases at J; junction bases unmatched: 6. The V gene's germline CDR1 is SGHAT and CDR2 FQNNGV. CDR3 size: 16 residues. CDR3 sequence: CASSSNRGPMNTEAFF. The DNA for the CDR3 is TGTGCCAGCAGCTCGAACAGGGGGCCCATGAACACTGAAGCTTTCTTT. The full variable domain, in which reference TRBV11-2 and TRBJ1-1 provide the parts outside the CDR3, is EAGVAQSPRYKIIEKRQSVAFWCNPISGHATLYWYQQILGQGPKLLIQFQNNGVVDDSQLPKDRFSAERLKGVDSTLKIQPAKLEDSAVYLCASSSNRGPMNTEAFFGQGTRLTVV.

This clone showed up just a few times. CDR3 bases: TGTGCCAGTACCCCGGGGCGGGGAAGGGGAACCGGGGAGCTGTTTTTT. Translating gives CASTPGRGRGTGELFF. V and J are TRBV19 and TRBJ2-2, with a tentative D call TRBD2 (6 bases). The CDR3 contains 16 residues. Germline-derived CDR1 and CDR2 are LNHDA and SQIVND (reference sequence). The V gene lost 7 bases and the J gene lost 5 bases, with 20 bases spanning the gap.

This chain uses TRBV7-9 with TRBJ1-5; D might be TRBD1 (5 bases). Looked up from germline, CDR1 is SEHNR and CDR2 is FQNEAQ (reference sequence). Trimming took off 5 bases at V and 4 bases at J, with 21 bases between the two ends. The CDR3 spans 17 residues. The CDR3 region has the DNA TGTGCCAGCAGCCCCGGGTCTAGGAGGGGACTAAATCAGCCCCAGCATTTT. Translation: CASSPGSRRGLNQPQHF. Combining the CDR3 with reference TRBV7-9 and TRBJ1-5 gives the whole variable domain DTGVSQNPRHKITKRGQNVTFRCDPISEHNRLYWYRQTLGQGPEFLTYFQNEAQLEKSRLLSDRFSAERPKGSFSTLEIQRTEQGDSAMYLCASSPGSRRGLNQPQHFGDGTRLSIL.

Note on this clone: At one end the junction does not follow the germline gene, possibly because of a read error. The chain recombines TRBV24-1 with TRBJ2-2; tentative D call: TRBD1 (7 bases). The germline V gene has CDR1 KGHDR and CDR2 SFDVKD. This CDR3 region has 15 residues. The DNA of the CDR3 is TGTGTCACCAAGACAGGGACTTCGAACACCGGGGAGCTGTTTTTT. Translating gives CVTKTGTSNTGELFF.

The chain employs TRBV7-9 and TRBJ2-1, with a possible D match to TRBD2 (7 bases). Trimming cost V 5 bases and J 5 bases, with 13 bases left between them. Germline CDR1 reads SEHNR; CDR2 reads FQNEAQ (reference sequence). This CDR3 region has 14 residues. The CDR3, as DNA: TGTGCCAGCAGCCCGGGGGGCAGTCACAATGAGCAGTTCTTC. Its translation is CASSPGGSHNEQFF.

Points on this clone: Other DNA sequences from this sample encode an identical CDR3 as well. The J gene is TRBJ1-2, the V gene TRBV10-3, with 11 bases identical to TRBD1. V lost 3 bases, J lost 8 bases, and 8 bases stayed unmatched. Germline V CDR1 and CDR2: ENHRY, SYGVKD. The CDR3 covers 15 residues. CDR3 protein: CAISDPGQGARGYTF. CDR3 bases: TGTGCCATCAGTGATCCTGGACAGGGGGCGCGGGGCTACACCTTC.

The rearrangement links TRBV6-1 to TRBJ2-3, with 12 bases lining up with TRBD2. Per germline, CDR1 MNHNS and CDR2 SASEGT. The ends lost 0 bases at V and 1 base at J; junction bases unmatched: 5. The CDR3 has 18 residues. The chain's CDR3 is CASSEALAGGPGTDTQYF. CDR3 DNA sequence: TGTGCCAGCAGTGAAGCGCTAGCGGGGGGGCCTGGCACAGATACGCAGTATTTT.

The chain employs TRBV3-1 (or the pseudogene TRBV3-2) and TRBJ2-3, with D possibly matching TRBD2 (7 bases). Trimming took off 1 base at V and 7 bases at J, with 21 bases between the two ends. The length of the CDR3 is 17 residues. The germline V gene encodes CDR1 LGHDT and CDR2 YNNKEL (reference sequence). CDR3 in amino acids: CASSQGTLGGAKNTQYF. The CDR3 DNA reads TGTGCCAGCAGCCAAGGAACTCTAGGGGGGGCCAAGAATACGCAGTATTTT.

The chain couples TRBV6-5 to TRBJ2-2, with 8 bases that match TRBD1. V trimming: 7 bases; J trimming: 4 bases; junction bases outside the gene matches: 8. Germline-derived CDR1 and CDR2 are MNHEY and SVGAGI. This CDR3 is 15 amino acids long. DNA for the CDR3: TGTGCCAGCACCCTACCGGACAGGGCCACCGGGGAGCTGTTTTTT. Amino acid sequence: CASTLPDRATGELFF.

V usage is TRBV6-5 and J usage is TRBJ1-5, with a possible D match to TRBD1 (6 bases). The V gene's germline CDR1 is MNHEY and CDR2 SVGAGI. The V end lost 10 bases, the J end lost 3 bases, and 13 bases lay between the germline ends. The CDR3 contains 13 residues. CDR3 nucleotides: TGTGCCACCCGGACAGCAGCCAATCAGCCCCAGCATTTT. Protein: CATRTAANQPQHF.

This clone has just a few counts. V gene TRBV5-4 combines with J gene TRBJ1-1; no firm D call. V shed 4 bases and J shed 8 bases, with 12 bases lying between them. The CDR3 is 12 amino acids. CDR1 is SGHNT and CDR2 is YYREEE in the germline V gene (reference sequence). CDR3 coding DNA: TGTGCCAGCAGCCCACTGGGAGGGGAAGCTTTCTTT. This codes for CASSPLGGEAFF.